These T cell receptor beta chains were read from a single sample in a study of blood T cell repertoires in COVID-19. Here immunoSEQ multiplex PCR was the method, and the copy in TCRdb shows in-frame clones only, minus some. This sample has about 190,000 clones, with roughly 80% found just once. The sample comprised PBMCs or T cells enriched from blood (not recorded which). Receptors were obtained from a woman in her twenties or thirties who had recovered from COVID-19. CDR3s include the opening cysteine and the closing phenylalanine or tryptophan. A D gene is named only where the DNA matches it firmly. The size of a clone is reported for some rows only, either as once, few or many, or as a class for expanded clones.

d_gene	abundance	v_gene	j_gene	CDR3aa	CDR3nt
TRBD1	NA	TRBV20-1	TRBJ1-5	CSASRLWAGGQPQHF	TGCAGTGCTAGTCGTTTGTGGGCAGGGGGACAGCCCCAGCATTTT
NA	once	TRBV5-1	TRBJ2-1	CASSLIPGGNEQFF	TGCGCCAGCAGCTTGATCCCCGGTGGCAATGAGCAGTTCTTC
TRBD1	few	TRBV28	TRBJ1-2	CASSLGTGLSNYGYTF	TGTGCCAGCAGTTTAGGGACAGGGTTAAGTAACTATGGCTACACCTTC
TRBD1	once	TRBV6-5	TRBJ1-2	CASRRGQGGSYTF	TGTGCCAGCAGGCGGGGACAGGGAGGTAGCTACACCTTC
NA	NA	TRBV6-6	TRBJ1-5	CASSYSNRDQPQHF	TGTGCCAGCAGTTACTCGAACAGGGATCAGCCCCAGCATTTT
TRBD1	NA	TRBV7-2	TRBJ2-7	CASHSETGAYEQYF	TGTGCCAGCCATAGCGAAACAGGGGCCTACGAGCAGTACTTC
TRBD2	NA	TRBV27	TRBJ2-5	CASSSTSGGIPQETQYF	TGTGCCAGCAGTTCCACTAGCGGGGGGATCCCTCAAGAGACCCAGTACTTC
TRBD1	NA	TRBV7-2	TRBJ1-5	CASSLETGANQPQHF	TGTGCCAGCAGCCTTGAGACAGGGGCCAATCAGCCCCAGCATTTT
NA	NA	TRBV6-5	TRBJ2-1	CASSYSAGPPYNEQFF	TGTGCCAGCAGTTACTCGGCAGGGCCCCCCTACAATGAGCAGTTCTTC
TRBD1	NA	TRBV24-1	TRBJ2-2	CATSDPTGGTGELFF	TGTGCCACCAGTGACCCTACAGGGGGCACCGGGGAGCTGTTTTTT
TRBD1	NA	TRBV2	TRBJ2-5	CASTRDSQETQYF	TGTGCCAGCACCCGGGACAGCCAAGAGACCCAGTACTTC
NA	NA	TRBV28	TRBJ1-2	CASRGGSRYGYTF	TGTGCCAGCAGGGGAGGCAGTCGCTATGGCTACACCTTC
TRBD1	NA	TRBV7-9	TRBJ1-2	CASSPRQGSKLYGYTF	TGTGCCAGCAGCCCCAGACAGGGAAGTAAGCTCTATGGCTACACCTTC
TRBD1	once	TRBV7-2	TRBJ2-5	CASSRDRGNKGEETQYF	TGTGCCAGCAGTCGTGACAGGGGGAATAAAGGCGAAGAGACCCAGTACTTC
NA	NA	TRBV6-5	TRBJ1-5	CATGFEGGYNQPQHF	TGTGCCACCGGGTTCGAGGGAGGCTACAATCAGCCCCAGCATTTT
NA	NA	TRBV10-1	TRBJ1-6	CASRDSDSPLHF	TGCGCCAGCAGGGACAGCGATTCACCCCTCCACTTT
NA	NA	TRBV6-5	TRBJ1-1	CASSYSTRFEAFF	TGTGCCAGCAGTTACTCGACCAGGTTTGAAGCTTTCTTT
TRBD2	NA	TRBV5-8	TRBJ2-7	CASRGKTSGKVVEQYF	TGTGCCAGCAGGGGGAAGACTAGCGGGAAAGTTGTTGAGCAGTACTTC
TRBD1	NA	TRBV28	TRBJ1-4	CASSRRTGGGEKLFF	TGTGCCAGCAGCCGCCGGACAGGGGGCGGTGAAAAACTGTTTTTT
NA	NA	TRBV11-3	TRBJ1-1	CASSLDPFTEAFF	TGTGCCAGCAGCTTAGATCCGTTCACTGAAGCTTTCTTT
TRBD2	NA	TRBV28	TRBJ2-3	CASTTSGLAGVRTDTQYF	TGTGCCAGCACCACCTCCGGTCTAGCGGGAGTAAGGACAGATACGCAGTATTTT
TRBD1	NA	TRBV18	TRBJ1-2	CASSPGTGGYGYTF	TGTGCCAGCTCACCCGGGACAGGGGGCTATGGCTACACCTTC
TRBD1	NA	TRBV5-1	TRBJ1-2	CASSEGTGAARLNYGYTF	TGCGCCAGCAGCGAAGGGACAGGGGCTGCACGTCTGAACTATGGCTACACCTTC
TRBD1	NA	TRBV19	TRBJ2-7	CASSAMHLGGASYEQYF	TGTGCCAGTAGTGCAATGCACCTAGGGGGCGCATCCTACGAGCAGTACTTC
TRBD1	NA	TRBV5-4	TRBJ1-2	CASSTTGGDGYTF	TGTGCCAGCAGCACGACAGGGGGCGATGGCTACACCTTC
TRBD1	NA	TRBV3-1/TRBV3-2	TRBJ1-1	CASSGQGVTEAFF	TGTGCCAGCAGCGGACAGGGGGTCACTGAAGCTTTCTTT
NA	NA	TRBV5-4	TRBJ2-5	CASSPRGGSQETQYF	TGTGCCAGCAGCCCAAGGGGGGGGAGCCAAGAGACCCAGTACTTC
NA	once	TRBV3-1/TRBV3-2	TRBJ2-2	CASSRVGSSNTGELFF	TGTGCCAGCAGCCGTGTAGGTAGCTCGAACACCGGGGAGCTGTTTTTT
NA	NA	TRBV7-8	TRBJ2-1	CASSSTVYNEQFF	TGTGCCAGCAGCTCCACAGTATACAATGAGCAGTTCTTC
TRBD1	NA	TRBV5-1	TRBJ1-1	CASSQIGPGGNTEAFF	TGCGCCAGCAGCCAAATCGGGCCAGGGGGCAACACTGAAGCTTTCTTT